The following is a TCR beta chain sequence with its context. The V end was cut by 0 bases, the J end by 11 bases, with 13 bases between. CDR3 length: 13 residues. Germline V gene sequence: CDR1 SGHAT, CDR2 FQNNGV. The data belong to a study of blood T cell repertoires in COVID-19. Study overall: Acute and convalescent COVID-19 specimens originated in the United States, Italy and Spain. T cells, B-cell-depleted T cells, or PBMCs provided the cDNA or gDNA that served as material.

Patients of the Seattle cohort, enrolled during active infection, were followed longitudinally. Original processing methods: Quantification of nucleated cells was approximated via reference gene primer amplification. TCRdb's table, derived via immunoSEQ multiplex PCR, lists solely in-frame clones and lacks some. V and J calls and clone size come straight from that table; D and trimming were deduced from the DNA. This table has some 150,000 clones, 80% to 85% appearing once. Specimen: peripheral blood. The TCR was taken from a woman in her 70s with COVID-19, enrolled during active disease. V gene TRBV11-2 combines with J gene TRBJ1-1, with D tentatively TRBD1 (5 bases). CDR3 amino acids: CASSLDRRRGAFF. CDR3 sequence (DNA): TGTGCCAGCAGCTTAGATAGAAGGCGGGGGGCTTTCTTT.